Below, 30 T cell receptor beta chains from the same sample are listed, as sequenced in a study of T cells in localized non-small cell lung cancer. The data were produced by immunoSEQ multiplex PCR, yet TCRdb's version contains in-frame clones alone and is incomplete. The table has about 970 clones, around 35% seen once. This specimen consisted of lung tumor tissue, obtained before any cancer treatment. The source is a male donor aged 60 or older with stage II squamous cell lung carcinoma.

The chain couples TRBV14 to TRBJ2-1, with D perhaps matching TRBD1 or TRBD2 (6 bases each). Germline lookup yields CDR1 SGHDN and CDR2 FVKESK. CDR3 length equals 16 residues. With 2 bases removed from V and 7 bases from J, the gap between germline ends came to 18 bases. CDR3 sequence: CASSQTWGALGNEQFF. CDR3 coding DNA: TGTGCCAGCAGCCAAACGTGGGGGGCGCTGGGTAATGAGCAGTTCTTC. The full variable domain, its missing parts supplied by reference TRBV14 and TRBJ2-1, is EAGVTQFPSHSVIEKGQTVTLRCDPISGHDNLYWYRRVMGKEIKFLLHFVKESKQDESGMPNNRFLAERTGGTYSTLKVQPAELEDSGVYFCASSQTWGALGNEQFFGPGTRLTVL.

This clone was found once. The CDR3 sequence is CASSPRDREDGYTF. CDR3 nucleotides: TGTGCCAGCTCACCACGCGACAGGGAGGATGGCTACACCTTC. The chain links TRBV18 to TRBJ1-2; 7 bases agree with TRBD1. Germline V CDR1 and CDR2: KGHSH, LQKENI. The V segment lost 1 base and the J segment 6 bases; nucleotides outside the gene matches: 5. This CDR3 contains 14 residues.

This chain connects TRBV30 to TRBJ1-3; D gene ambiguous. The V gene's germline CDR1 is GTSNPN and CDR2 SVGIG (reference sequence). The CDR3 runs to 13 residues. V was cut by 4 bases and J by 0 bases, with 7 bases left in between. CDR3 nucleotides: TGTGCCTGGACACATAGCTCTGGAAACACCATATATTTT. Translating it yields CAWTHSSGNTIYF.

The chain recombines TRBV9 with TRBJ2-7, with TRBD1 identical over 9 bases. The CDR3 is 12 residues long. Germline V gene sequence: CDR1 SGDLS, CDR2 YYNGEE. V lost 9 bases to trimming and J lost 4 bases; unmatched junction nucleotides: 5. The CDR3 loop is CATGGQGYEQYF. The CDR3 DNA is TGTGCCACCGGGGGACAGGGTTACGAGCAGTACTTC.

The chain recombines TRBV7-7 with TRBJ2-3; the match to TRBD2 covers 7 bases. J gave up 2 bases and V 5 bases, and 4 bases lay outside the gene matches. The CDR3 covers 14 residues. Germline V CDR1 and CDR2: SSHAT, FNYEAQ (reference sequence). The chain's CDR3 is CASSDRDYTDTQYF. The CDR3 DNA follows: TGTGCCAGCAGCGACCGGGACTACACAGATACGCAGTATTTT.

This clone was seen a handful of times. This rearrangement joins TRBV11-3 to TRBJ2-3, with D possibly matching TRBD2 (6 bases). V was shortened by 3 bases and J by 8 bases, with 18 bases between the two germline ends. The CDR3 contains 15 residues. CDR1 and CDR2 (germline): SGHNT, YENEEA. The CDR3 DNA sequence: TGTGCCAGCAGCTTGGCCGGCGGGGTAGGGGTTACGCAGTATTTT. Amino acids: CASSLAGGVGVTQYF.

In its sample, this clone was seen a few times. As DNA, the CDR3 is TGCAGCGTTCTTACAGGGCGGGCATTGAATGAGCAGTTCTTC. It yields the protein CSVLTGRALNEQFF. The V gene is TRBV29-1, the J gene TRBJ2-1; the D gene is possibly TRBD1 (6 bases). Germline CDR1 is SQVTM and CDR2 is ANQGSEA. Trimming stripped 5 bases from V and 7 bases from J, with 18 bases between. The CDR3 contains 14 residues.

The genes are TRBV29-1 and TRBJ1-5, with D possibly being TRBD1 (6 bases). V lost 6 bases and J 1 base, leaving 10 bases between the germline ends. Per germline, CDR1 SQVTM and CDR2 ANQGSEA. This CDR3 has 13 residues. CDR3 in amino acids: CSVADRSNQPQHF. In DNA form, the CDR3 reads TGCAGCGTGGCGGACAGAAGCAATCAGCCCCAGCATTTT.

This clone has more than one count but fewer than ten. CDR3 sequence (DNA): TGTGCCAGCAGTGGAGCCGGGGAGCTGTTTTTT. It specifies CASSGAGELFF. The chain combines TRBV6-4 with TRBJ2-2; D remains unclear. V was trimmed by 4 bases and J by 6 bases, leaving 3 bases between them. Germline loops: CDR1 MRHNA, CDR2 SNTAGT. The CDR3 has 11 amino acids.

This clone was counted between two and nine times. V and J are TRBV6-8 and TRBJ2-3, with a possible D match to TRBD2 (6 bases). In germline, CDR1 is MNHGY, CDR2 SAAAGT. The CDR3 totals 17 residues. V lost 10 bases and J 0 bases, leaving 23 bases between the germline ends. CDR3 in DNA: TGTGCCATCAGCCGTCTACGCGGGACTGCTAGCACAGATACGCAGTATTTT. Amino acids: CAISRLRGTASTDTQYF.

The chain's CDR3 is CASSLNPGIHSYNEQFF. CDR3 DNA sequence: TGCGCCAGCAGCTTAAACCCCGGGATCCACTCCTACAATGAGCAGTTCTTC. The rearrangement uses TRBV5-1 and TRBJ2-1; the D gene is possibly TRBD2 (5 bases). The CDR3 extends over 17 amino acids. CDR1 and CDR2 from the germline V gene are SGHRS and YFSETQ. Trimming pared 2 bases from V and 0 bases from J, leaving 15 bases between. Full variable domain (outside the CDR3, taken from reference TRBV5-1 and TRBJ2-1): KAGVTQTPRYLIKTRGQQVTLSCSPISGHRSVSWYQQTPGQGLQFLFEYFSETQRNKGNFPGRFSGRQFSNSRSEMNVSTLELGDSALYLCASSLNPGIHSYNEQFFGPGTRLTVL.

The rearrangement uses TRBV29-1 and TRBJ1-5; TRBD1 is a possible D gene (6 bases). The CDR3 has 13 amino acids. Trimming removed 4 bases from V and 4 bases from J, with 11 bases in between. CDR1 is SQVTM and CDR2 is ANQGSEA in the germline V gene. The CDR3 is CSVAQGENQPQHF. The CDR3 nucleotides read TGCAGCGTTGCACAGGGCGAAAATCAGCCCCAGCATTTT.

This clone has a handful of counts. This chain links TRBV1 with TRBJ1-4; the D call TRBD1 from the table was never checked on the DNA. TRBV1 has pseudogene status. This CDR3 spans 18 amino acids. CDR3 coding DNA: TGCACCAGCAGCCCGTCTTCCGGACAGCAAGCAACTAATGAAAAACTGTTTTTT. It codes for CTSSPSSGQQATNEKLFF.

V is TRBV9 and J is TRBJ2-7; 8 bases line up with TRBD1. This CDR3 has 13 amino acids. Losses at the gene ends were 5 bases for V and 2 bases for J; bases not matched to a gene: 3. CDR1 is SGDLS and CDR2 is YYNGEE in the germline V gene. The CDR3 bases are TGTGCCAGCAGTCGACAGGGGCCCTACGAGCAGTACTTC. Residues: CASSRQGPYEQYF.

This clone has more than one count but fewer than ten. The rearrangement links TRBV9 to TRBJ2-1, with D possibly matching TRBD2 (5 bases). V lost 5 bases and J lost 4, with 10 bases in between. CDR3 length: 13 amino acids. CDR1 and CDR2 from the germline V gene are SGDLS and YYNGEE. The CDR3 coding sequence is TGTGCCAGCAGTTCTCGGGGTTACAATGAGCAGTTCTTC. This encodes CASSSRGYNEQFF.

This clone occurred a few times. Written as DNA, the CDR3 is TGTGCCAGCAGATATGGGCAGTTCTATGGCTACACCTTC. This translates into CASRYGQFYGYTF. The V call is TRBV28, the J call TRBJ1-2; D is unclear. The CDR3 runs to 13 residues. Per the germline V gene, CDR1 is MDHEN and CDR2 is SYDVKM. V lost 6 bases and J 4 bases, leaving 12 bases between the germline ends.

This clone has only a few counts. V and J are TRBV23-1 and TRBJ1-1; 7 nucleotides line up with TRBD1. TRBV23-1 qualifies as an ORF whose function is uncertain. V trimming: 6 bases; J trimming: 6 bases; junction bases outside the gene matches: 7. The CDR3 extends over 13 amino acids. This chain's CDR3 is CASRRRQGPEAFF. The DNA for the CDR3 is TGCGCCAGCAGGAGACGACAGGGTCCTGAAGCTTTCTTT.

The table lists this clone with a few counts. This chain joins TRBV18 and TRBJ2-3; D gene uncertain. Germline CDR1 and CDR2: KGHSH and LQKENI. Trimming took 0 bases from V and 2 from J, leaving 12 bases between them. CDR3 length: 16 amino acids. As DNA, the CDR3 is TGTGCCAGCTCACCACCAGGAGTGGGTTTCACAGATACGCAGTATTTT. It is translated as CASSPPGVGFTDTQYF.

The chain employs TRBV6-8 and TRBJ1-5; 11 bases fit TRBD1. Germline V lookup: CDR1 MNHGY, CDR2 SAAAGT. Germline trimming cut 6 bases from V and 4 bases from J; bases unmatched to any gene: 14. CDR3 length: 18 residues. CDR3 sequence: CASSPFGQGALGNQPQHF. The CDR3 DNA reads TGTGCCAGCAGCCCCTTTGGACAGGGGGCTCTAGGAAATCAGCCCCAGCATTTT.

A few counts support this clone. The chain recombines TRBV18 with TRBJ2-7, with 9 bases fitting TRBD1. The CDR3 is made up of 12 amino acids. Germline-derived CDR1 and CDR2 are KGHSH and LQKENI. Unmatched junction bases numbered 1, after V lost 4 bases and J lost 6 bases. CDR3 region: CASSRTGVEQYF. The CDR3 bases are TGTGCCAGCTCACGGACAGGGGTCGAGCAGTACTTC.

V is TRBV2 and J is TRBJ2-2; 8 nucleotides align to TRBD1. V was clipped by 9 bases and J by 0 bases; unmatched bases: 6. CDR3 size: 15 residues. The germline V gene encodes CDR1 SNHLY and CDR2 FYNNEI. CDR3 loop: CASKQGGSNTGELFF. CDR3 nucleotide sequence: TGTGCCAGTAAACAGGGGGGCTCGAACACCGGGGAGCTGTTTTTT.

This clone appeared a few times. CDR3 loop: CASSRSAGATTYEQFF. The CDR3 bases are TGCGCCAGCAGCCGGTCAGCGGGGGCAACCACCTATGAGCAGTTCTTC. The rearrangement uses TRBV1 and TRBJ2-1; the D call in the table, TRBD2, was not verified against the DNA. TRBV1 is a documented pseudogene. This CDR3 is 16 amino acids long.

In its sample, this clone was seen a few times. This rearrangement joins TRBV6-8 to TRBJ2-2; 7 bases are a match to TRBD2. Germline CDR1 is MNHGY and CDR2 is SAAAGT. CDR3 size: 14 residues. Germline trimming cut 7 bases from V and 1 base from J; bases unmatched to any gene: 3. The CDR3, as DNA: TGTGCCAGCATGGCTAGCGGGAACACCGGGGAGCTGTTTTTT. Translated, it gives CASMASGNTGELFF.

This clone was counted a few times. V gene TRBV2 combines with J gene TRBJ2-1, with TRBD1 identical over 10 bases. Losses at the gene ends were 8 bases for V and 15 bases for J; bases not matched to a gene: 19. The CDR3 has 15 amino acids. Germline V gives CDR1 SNHLY, CDR2 FYNNEI. The CDR3 reads CASGEAGTGDPLGFF. CDR3 in DNA: TGTGCCAGCGGGGAAGCCGGGACAGGGGACCCTTTGGGGTTCTTC.

J is TRBJ1-3 and V is TRBV18; tentatively, D is TRBD1 (5 bases). Trimming removed 5 bases from V and 2 bases from J, with 16 bases in between. Germline V gene data show CDR1 as KGHSH and CDR2 as LQKENI. The CDR3 covers 16 residues. The CDR3 spells CASSSDIGRAGNTIYF. The CDR3 DNA reads as TGTGCCAGCTCATCGGATATCGGCAGGGCTGGAAACACCATATATTTT.

CDR3 sequence reads: CSVEQTGTGGYTF. As DNA, the CDR3 is TGCAGCGTTGAACAAACAGGAACCGGTGGCTACACCTTC. The genes are TRBV29-1 and TRBJ1-2; D is perhaps TRBD1 (5 bases). The CDR3 spans 13 residues. CDR1 and CDR2 from the germline V gene are SQVTM and ANQGSEA. Trimming cost V 2 bases and J 7 bases, with 14 bases left between them.

The chain uses TRBV19 and TRBJ1-3; D is uncertain. Trimming pared 3 bases from V and 0 bases from J, leaving 6 bases between. The CDR3 runs 14 residues. Germline V gene sequence: CDR1 LNHDA, CDR2 SQIVND (reference sequence). CDR3 loop: CASSMPDSGNTIYF. CDR3 in DNA: TGTGCCAGTAGTATGCCGGACTCTGGAAACACCATATATTTT.

This clone appeared a few times. The chain has TRBV9 and TRBJ2-1; a possible D gene is TRBD2 (6 bases). V shed 4 bases and J shed 6 bases, with 11 bases lying between them. Germline values: CDR1 SGDLS, CDR2 YYNGEE. This CDR3 has 13 amino acids. In DNA, the CDR3 is TGTGCCAGCAGCCCGGGACTCGGCAATGAGCAGTTCTTC. Its translation is CASSPGLGNEQFF.

This clone was counted between two and nine times. This chain joins TRBV11-3 and TRBJ2-1; 9 bases map to TRBD1. After removal of 5 bases from V and 2 bases from J, the junction contained 1 base not matched to a gene. The germline gives CDR1 SGHNT, CDR2 YENEEA. The CDR3 runs to 14 residues. CDR3 sequence reads: CASSRDRAYNEQFF. The CDR3 bases are TGTGCCAGCAGCCGGGACAGGGCCTACAATGAGCAGTTCTTC.

The chain employs TRBV14 and TRBJ2-7; weak D call: TRBD2 (5 bases). Germline CDR1 and CDR2: SGHDN and FVKESK. This CDR3 has 15 amino acids. V was cut by 0 bases and J by 4 bases, with 13 bases left in between. CDR3 amino acids: CASSQDYSKRYEQYF. DNA of the CDR3: TGTGCCAGCAGCCAAGACTACTCAAAGCGGTACGAGCAGTACTTC.